The clone carrying this T cell receptor beta chain has just a few counts. What it binds is unknown. The data derive from a study of T-cell memory formation after mild COVID-19. Study-wide background: For the most part, TCR clusters were specific to one donor. Broader study findings: Clonal second-wave expansions that peaked on day 37 had unconfirmed SARS-CoV-2 specificity. Researchers report contracting CD4+ clones mostly in CM and EM, with CD8+ clones in EMRA.

Per germline, CDR1 ENHRY and CDR2 SYGVKD. Trimming removed 1 base from V and 0 bases from J, with 4 bases in between. This CDR3 has 15 amino acids. TCR alpha and TCR beta cDNA libraries with sample barcodes and UMIs came from 5'RACE using constant-segment primers. TCRdb called the 5' RACE reads again in MiXCR, with one record for every CDR3 protein. The table has roughly 250,000 distinct CDR3 sequences, roughly 15% seen once. The sequenced sample consisted of PBMCs or a T cell subset sorted from them (not recorded which). V gene TRBV10-3 combines with J gene TRBJ2-6, with D hard to call. The clonotype comes from a young man who had mild COVID-19 (a few samples of this study predate the infection). Cell type and time point are not known. CDR3: CAISEFLSGANVLTF. CDR3 bases: TGTGCCATCAGTGAGTTCCTCTCTGGGGCCAACGTCCTGACTTTC.